This T cell receptor (beta chain) was identified in a study of T cell responses to AZD1222 COVID-19 vaccine. Notes on this clone: Antigen specificity is unknown.

Study-wide points: Just 5 or 6 AZD1222 recipients tested seropositive at baseline.

Germline CDR1 and CDR2: LGHNA and YSLEER. Trimming took 0 bases from V and 10 from J; bases not matched to a gene: 5. The CDR3 has 15 residues. The repertoire was sequenced with immunoSEQ multiplex PCR; TCRdb's copy has only in-frame clones and lacks some. The repertoire holds about 76,000 clones, with around nine tenths as singletons. This material consisted of peripheral blood, taken on day 0 of AZD1222 vaccination. The V call is TRBV4-3, the J call TRBJ2-1; 11 nucleotides align to TRBD2. The source of this sequence is an adult in good health. The CDR3 sequence is CASSQELLAGVEQFF. The CDR3 nucleotides are TGCGCCAGCAGCCAAGAATTACTAGCGGGAGTCGAGCAGTTCTTC.